Each of the 21 T cell receptor beta chains below was sequenced from the same sample in a study of T cells in Graves' hyperthyroidism and ophthalmopathy. The TCR beta CDR3 regions underwent amplification using RNA transcripts as the source. First-round RT-PCR with HTBI primers amplified the TCR CDR3 region. One entry per CDR3 protein, called by TCRdb with MiXCR from the multiplex PCR reads. The sample has approximately 400,000 distinct CDR3 sequences, 15% to 20% seen once. Input material: blood. These receptors all stem from a woman aged 18-35 years with Graves' hyperthyroidism.

This clonotype is a singleton in its sample. This chain joins TRBV12-3 or TRBV12-4 and TRBJ1-1, with D possibly being TRBD1 (6 bases). V lost 7 bases to trimming and J lost 2 bases, with 11 bases between them. The CDR3 covers 13 residues. The CDR3 sequence: CASILDSNTEAFF. CDR3 nucleotide sequence: TGTGCCAGCATCCTGGACAGCAACACTGAAGCTTTCTTT.

At least ten counts were recorded for this clonotype. The chain recombines TRBV11-2 with TRBJ1-1, with D maybe TRBD1 (5 bases). This CDR3 region has 14 residues. Germline CDR1 reads SGHAT; CDR2 reads FQNNGV. The germline V and J ends were trimmed by 1 base and 4 bases, with 10 bases remaining between them. The chain's CDR3 is CASSLAGRGTEAFF. The CDR3 DNA follows: TGTGCCAGCAGCTTAGCTGGGAGGGGCACTGAAGCTTTCTTT.

This clonotype came up many times. The J gene is TRBJ1-5, the V gene TRBV19; D gene ambiguous. The CDR3 has 17 residues. The germline V gene encodes CDR1 LNHDA and CDR2 SQIVND (reference sequence). Deletions cut 2 bases from V and 4 bases from J, with 18 bases between. This chain's CDR3 is CASSIRGVPARNQPQHF. The CDR3 DNA reads as TGTGCCAGTAGTATACGAGGAGTCCCGGCCAGAAATCAGCCCCAGCATTTT.

This clonotype was seen repeatedly, ten times or more. The rearrangement links TRBV12-3 or TRBV12-4 to TRBJ2-7; 7 bases match TRBD1. This CDR3 has 11 residues. The trim removed 6 bases at V and 6 bases at J, leaving 2 bases unmatched. The CDR3 DNA reads TGTGCCAGCAGCTCAGGGGGCGAGCAGTACTTC. Translating gives CASSSGGEQYF.

This clonotype has ten or more counts. The J gene is TRBJ2-2, the V gene TRBV10-1, with D perhaps matching TRBD1 or TRBD2 (5 bases each). The CDR3 spans 13 residues. The V gene lost 5 bases and the J gene lost 2 bases, with 6 bases spanning the gap. Germline CDR1 and CDR2: WNHNN and SYGVQD (reference sequence). CDR3 amino acids: CASSRDNTGELFF. The CDR3 DNA is TGCGCCAGCAGTCGGGACAACACCGGGGAGCTGTTTTTT.

In the case of this clonotype: A much more abundant neighbour one base away suggests this may be a read error. J is TRBJ2-5 and V is TRBV18; D is unresolved. Germline values: CDR1 KGHSH, CDR2 LQKENI. The length of the CDR3 is 13 residues. CDR3 protein: CASSTTLQEAQYF. The CDR3 DNA reads as TGTGCCAGCTCTACCACTCTCCAAGAGGCCCAGTACTTC.

This clonotype was recorded at least ten times. J is TRBJ2-7 and V is TRBV12-3 or TRBV12-4; 8 nucleotides line up with TRBD1. The V and J ends lost 6 bases and 2 bases, in that order; junction bases with no gene match: 3. The CDR3 is 13 residues long. As DNA, the CDR3 is TGTGCCAGCAGAATGACAGGGGCCTACGAGCAGTACTTC. Translating it yields CASRMTGAYEQYF.

This clonotype showed up many times. The rearrangement uses TRBV28 and TRBJ1-1; no clear D. Trimming stripped 4 bases from V and 8 bases from J, with 14 bases between. Germline assignment: CDR1 MDHEN and CDR2 SYDVKM. This CDR3 has 13 residues. CDR3 protein: CASSYPPQQEAFF. CDR3 in DNA: TGTGCCAGCAGTTACCCCCCTCAGCAAGAAGCTTTCTTT.

This clonotype was detected many times. The rearrangement joins TRBV9 to TRBJ2-5, with D perhaps TRBD2 (6 bases). Germline CDR1 is SGDLS and CDR2 is YYNGEE. V shed 4 bases and J shed 7 bases, with 17 bases lying between them. The CDR3 contains 14 residues. The CDR3 reads CASSPPEGGGTQYF. The CDR3 DNA follows: TGTGCCAGCAGCCCCCCGGAGGGAGGTGGGACCCAGTACTTC.

This clonotype was seen ten or more times. The gene calls are TRBV5-1 and TRBJ2-7, with TRBD2 matching over 8 bases. Germline CDR1 is SGHRS and CDR2 is YFSETQ. Trimming at V came to 2 bases and at J to 3 bases, leaving 13 bases not matched to a gene. The length of the CDR3 is 17 residues. The CDR3 DNA reads as TGCGCCAGCAGCTTAAATACGGGGTTGGCGGGGGGCTACGAGCAGTACTTC. This encodes CASSLNTGLAGGYEQYF.

In this sample, this clonotype turned up many times. The gene calls are TRBV6-2 or TRBV6-3 and TRBJ2-2; tentatively, D is TRBD2 (5 bases). CDR3 size: 15 residues. With 6 bases removed from V and 8 bases from J, the gap between germline ends came to 19 bases. Germline CDR1 is MNHEY and CDR2 is SVGEGT. The CDR3 DNA is TGTGCCAGCAGCGCATTACCGGGGAGTTTGGGGGAGCTGTTTTTT. Translation gives CASSALPGSLGELFF.

This clonotype was counted between two and nine times. Here the CDR3 omits its conserved ending phenylalanine or tryptophan, so a read error is the likely source. The V and J genes are TRBV7-2 and TRBJ1-2, with D perhaps matching TRBD1 (6 bases). The germline gives CDR1 SGHTA, CDR2 FQGNSA. The V and J ends lost 2 bases and 7 bases respectively, with 8 bases between them. This CDR3 comprises 12 residues. CDR3 sequence reads: CASSLRGAGYTY. CDR3 nucleotide sequence: TGTGCCAGCAGCTTAAGGGGGGCTGGCTACACCTAC.

This clonotype has a single count. Being one base from a much bigger clone, this may be a read error. The V call is TRBV25-1, the J call TRBJ2-7; tentatively, D is TRBD1 (6 bases). The CDR3 is 15 residues long. Germline V gives CDR1 MGHDK, CDR2 SYGVNS. Between the trimmed V and J ends, which lost 1 base and 4 bases, there was a span of 14 bases. The CDR3 DNA reads TGTGCCAGCAGTGAATGGTCTAGAGGGGGATACGAGCAGTACTTC. Protein sequence: CASSEWSRGGYEQYF.

This clonotype has more than one count but fewer than ten. The V call is TRBV20-1, the J call TRBJ1-2; 7 positions agree with TRBD1. Germline values: CDR1 DFQATT, CDR2 SNEGSKA (reference sequence). V lost 2 bases, J lost 5 bases, and 11 bases stayed unmatched. This CDR3 comprises 15 residues. CDR3 bases: TGCAGTGCTAGACCGACAGGGCAAGGAGGATATGGCTACACCTTC. This translates into CSARPTGQGGYGYTF.

This clonotype was counted ten times or more. The chain employs TRBV7-2 and TRBJ1-2; no definite D call. Trimming left V 0 bases short and J 6 bases short, with 8 bases between. The CDR3 contains 13 residues. Germline assignment: CDR1 SGHTA and CDR2 FQGNSA. DNA for the CDR3: TGTGCCAGCAGCTTAGCCCGACGGGATGGCTACACCTTC. This translates into CASSLARRDGYTF.

In its sample, this clonotype was seen many times. The chain is built from TRBV15 and TRBJ1-2; D is ambiguous. Germline V gene sequence: CDR1 LNHNV, CDR2 YYDKDF (reference sequence). This CDR3 has 14 residues. Trimming pared 1 base from V and 2 bases from J, leaving 8 bases between. In DNA, the CDR3 is TGTGCCACCAGCAGAGGCAGGCCGAACTATGGCTACACCTTC. It specifies CATSRGRPNYGYTF. Together with reference TRBV15 and TRBJ1-2, the CDR3 gives the full variable domain: DAMVIQNPRYQVTQFGKPVTLSCSQTLNHNVMYWYQQKSSQAPKLLFHYYDKDFNNEADTPDNFQSRRPNTSFCFLDIRSPGLGDTAMYLCATSRGRPNYGYTFGSGTRLTVV.

This rearrangement joins TRBV6-2 or TRBV6-3 to TRBJ1-5; 9 bases align to TRBD1. Germline V gene data show CDR1 as MNHEY and CDR2 as SVGEGT. Trimming took 2 bases from V and 7 from J; bases not matched to a gene: 6. The CDR3 spans 15 residues. The CDR3 protein is CASSYGGTGRQPQHF. As DNA, the CDR3 is TGTGCCAGCAGTTACGGTGGGACAGGGCGACAGCCCCAGCATTTT.

The rearrangement links TRBV6-1 to TRBJ2-7; 8 positions match TRBD1. The CDR3 has 14 amino acids. J gave up 5 bases and V 7 bases, and 10 bases lay outside the gene matches. Germline V gene lookup returns CDR1 MNHNS and CDR2 SASEGT. CDR3 nucleotides: TGTGCCAGCAATCACCGGGACAGGATGGACGAGCAGTACTTC. Protein: CASNHRDRMDEQYF.

This clonotype was counted ten times or more. V usage is TRBV24-1 and J usage is TRBJ2-7, with TRBD1 matching over 7 bases. There are 15 residues in the CDR3. Looked up from germline, CDR1 is KGHDR and CDR2 is SFDVKD. V shed 3 bases, J shed 3 bases, and the junction held 7 bases outside the gene matches. The CDR3 region is CATSDAGGPHYEQYF. For the CDR3, the DNA is TGTGCCACCAGTGATGCAGGGGGTCCGCACTACGAGCAGTACTTC.

This clonotype was counted many times. This chain links TRBV25-1 with TRBJ2-5; TRBD2 aligns across 12 bases. Germline lookup yields CDR1 MGHDK and CDR2 SYGVNS. The V and J ends lost 4 bases and 5 bases, in that order; junction bases with no gene match: 8. The CDR3 runs to 16 residues. CDR3 amino acids: CASSVLAGGFRETQYF. Written as DNA, the CDR3 is TGTGCCAGCAGTGTACTAGCGGGGGGCTTCAGGGAGACCCAGTACTTC. The full variable domain, with the rest looked up from reference TRBV25-1 and TRBJ2-5, is EADIYQTPRYLVIGTGKKITLECSQTMGHDKMYWYQQDPGMELHLIHYSYGVNSTEKGDLSSESTVSRIRTEHFPLTLESARPSHTSQYLCASSVLAGGFRETQYFGPGTRLLVL.

This clonotype was detected ten times or more. The rearrangement joins TRBV6-4 to TRBJ2-2, with 15 positions matching TRBD2. Germline values: CDR1 MRHNA, CDR2 SNTAGT. The CDR3 extends over 17 amino acids. With V trimmed by 10 bases and J by 6 bases, 12 bases remained unmatched. CDR3 loop: CATTGLAGGPSPGELFF. Here the CDR3 DNA reads TGTGCCACCACGGGACTAGCGGGGGGCCCTTCCCCCGGGGAGCTGTTTTTT.